The present T cell receptor (beta chain) was sequenced within a study of blood T cell repertoires in COVID-19. Background on the study: Collection of acute and convalescent COVID-19 samples took place in the United States, Italy and Spain. The cDNA or gDNA used as material had been derived from T cells, B-cell-depleted T cells, or PBMCs.

In the original analysis: Estimated nucleated cell counts came from reference gene primer amplification. The protocol was immunoSEQ multiplex PCR, while the TCRdb copy is restricted to in-frame clones and leaves out a portion. That table is the source of V, J and clone size, and D and trimming were worked out from the DNA. The sample lists over 200,000 clones; around 88% were seen once. The CDR3 covers 14 residues. The V and J ends lost 5 bases and 4 bases, in that order; junction bases with no gene match: 8. Germline CDR1 SGHTA, CDR2 FQGNSA. Sequenced material: peripheral blood. This TCR was recovered from a woman aged 45-65 years with acute or convalescent COVID-19. The rearrangement links TRBV7-2 to TRBJ2-7; 7 bases line up with TRBD1. The CDR3 spells CASSIRQGRYEQYF. CDR3 bases: TGTGCCAGCAGCATCCGACAGGGCCGGTACGAGCAGTACTTC. Using reference TRBV7-2 and TRBJ2-7 for the parts outside the CDR3, the full variable domain is GAGVSQSPSNKVTEKGKDVELRCDPISGHTALYWYRQSLGQGLEFLIYFQGNSAPDKSGLPSDRFSAERTGGSVSTLTIQRTQQEDSAVYLCASSIRQGRYEQYFGPGTRLTVT.